The T cell receptor (beta chain) described here comes from a study of Graves' ophthalmopathy and Graves' hyperthyroidism. Ten or more counts support this clonotype. Its target is unknown. RNA transcripts yielded amplified TCR beta CDR3 regions. A first-round RT-PCR used HTBI primers, followed by a second-round multiplex PCR. TCRdb reprocessed the multiplex PCR reads via MiXCR and lists one record per CDR3 protein. The table shows hundreds of thousands of distinct CDR3 sequences, with approximately 42% occurring only once. Study results and caveats: Cross-validated, the 13-signature model showed 87.88%/81.08% sensitivity/specificity, and 80%/75% in the test set. With a specificity of 72.22% and a sensitivity of 70% to 71%, the model predicted ophthalmopathy progression. Blood also held most thyroid clonotypes expanded above 0.001 frequency.

What supplied the PBMCs was approximately 10 ml of fresh peripheral blood. Germline V gene lookup returns CDR1 KGHDR and CDR2 SFDVKD. This CDR3 contains 14 residues. Trimming took off 1 base at V and 3 bases at J, with 8 bases between the two ends. The chain employs TRBV24-1 and TRBJ1-2; D is ambiguous. Sequenced input: peripheral blood. The source of this sequence is an adult man with Graves' ophthalmopathy. CDR3 in DNA: TGTGCCACCAGTGATTTTGTCACTGACTATGGCTACACCTTC. Its protein product is CATSDFVTDYGYTF.